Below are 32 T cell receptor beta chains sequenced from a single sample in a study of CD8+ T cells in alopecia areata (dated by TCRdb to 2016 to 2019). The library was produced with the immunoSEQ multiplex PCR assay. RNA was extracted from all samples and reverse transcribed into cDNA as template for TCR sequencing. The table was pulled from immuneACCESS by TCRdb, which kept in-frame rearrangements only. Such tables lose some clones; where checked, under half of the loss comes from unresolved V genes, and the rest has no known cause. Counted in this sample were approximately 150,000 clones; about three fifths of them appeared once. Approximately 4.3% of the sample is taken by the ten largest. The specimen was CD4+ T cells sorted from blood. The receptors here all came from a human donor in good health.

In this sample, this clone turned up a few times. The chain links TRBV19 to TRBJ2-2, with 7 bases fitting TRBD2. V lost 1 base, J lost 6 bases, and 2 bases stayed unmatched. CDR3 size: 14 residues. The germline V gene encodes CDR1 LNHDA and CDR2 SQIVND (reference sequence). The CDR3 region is CASSIVTSSGELFF. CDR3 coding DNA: TGTGCCAGTAGTATAGTGACTAGCTCCGGGGAGCTGTTTTTT.

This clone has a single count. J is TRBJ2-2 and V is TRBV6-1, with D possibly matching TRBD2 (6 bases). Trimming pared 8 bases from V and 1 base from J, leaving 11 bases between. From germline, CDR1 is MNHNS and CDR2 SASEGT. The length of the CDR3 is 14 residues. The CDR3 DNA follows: TGTGCCAGCGCGGGACCAGAGAACACCGGGGAGCTGTTTTTT. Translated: CASAGPENTGELFF.

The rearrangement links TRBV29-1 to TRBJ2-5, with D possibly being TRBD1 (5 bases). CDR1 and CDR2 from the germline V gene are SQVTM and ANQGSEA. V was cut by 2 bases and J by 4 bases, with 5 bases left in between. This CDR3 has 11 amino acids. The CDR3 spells CSVEQGETQYF. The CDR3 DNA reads TGCAGCGTTGAACAGGGAGAGACCCAGTACTTC. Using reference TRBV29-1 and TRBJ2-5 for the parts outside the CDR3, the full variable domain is SAVISQKPSRDICQRGTSLTIQCQVDSQVTMMFWYRQQPGQSLTLIATANQGSEATYESGFVIDKFPISRPNLTFSTLTVSNMSPEDSSIYLCSVEQGETQYFGPGTRLLVL.

CDR3 region: CASTLAGSQYF. CDR3 bases: TGTGCCAGCACCCTGGCGGGGTCCCAGTACTTC. The chain has TRBV6-5 and TRBJ2-5; D may be TRBD2 (6 bases). This CDR3 spans 11 amino acids. The germline gives CDR1 MNHEY, CDR2 SVGAGI. V was trimmed by 7 bases and J by 9 bases, leaving 12 bases between them.

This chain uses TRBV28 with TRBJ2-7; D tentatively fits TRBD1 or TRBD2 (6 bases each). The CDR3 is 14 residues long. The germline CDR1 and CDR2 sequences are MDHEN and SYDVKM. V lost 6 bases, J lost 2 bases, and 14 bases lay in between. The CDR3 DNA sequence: TGTGCCAGCAGACGAGGGGGGAAGGCCTACGAGCAGTACTTC. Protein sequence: CASRRGGKAYEQYF.

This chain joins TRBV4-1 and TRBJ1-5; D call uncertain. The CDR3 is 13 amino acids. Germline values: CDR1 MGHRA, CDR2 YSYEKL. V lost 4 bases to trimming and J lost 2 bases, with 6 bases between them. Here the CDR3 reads CASSRVGNQPQHF. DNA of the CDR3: TGCGCCAGCAGCCGGGTAGGCAATCAGCCCCAGCATTTT.

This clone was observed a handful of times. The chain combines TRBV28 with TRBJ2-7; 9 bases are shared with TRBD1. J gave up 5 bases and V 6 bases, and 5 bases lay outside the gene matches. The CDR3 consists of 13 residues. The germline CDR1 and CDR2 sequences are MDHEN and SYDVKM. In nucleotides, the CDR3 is TGTGCCAGCAGGGGGACAGGGTCTAACGAGCAGTACTTC. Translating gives CASRGTGSNEQYF.

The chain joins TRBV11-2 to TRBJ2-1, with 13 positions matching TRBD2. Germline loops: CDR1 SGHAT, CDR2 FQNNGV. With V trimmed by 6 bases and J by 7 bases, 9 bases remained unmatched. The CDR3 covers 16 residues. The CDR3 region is CASRTRTSGSLNEQFF. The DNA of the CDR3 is TGTGCCAGCAGAACACGGACTAGCGGGAGCCTAAATGAGCAGTTCTTC.

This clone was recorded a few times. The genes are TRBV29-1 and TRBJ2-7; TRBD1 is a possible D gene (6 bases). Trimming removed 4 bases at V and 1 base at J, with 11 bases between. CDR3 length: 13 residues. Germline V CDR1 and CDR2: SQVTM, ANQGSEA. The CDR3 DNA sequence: TGCAGCGTTGTCGGACAGAAATCCTACGAGCAGTACTTC. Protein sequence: CSVVGQKSYEQYF.

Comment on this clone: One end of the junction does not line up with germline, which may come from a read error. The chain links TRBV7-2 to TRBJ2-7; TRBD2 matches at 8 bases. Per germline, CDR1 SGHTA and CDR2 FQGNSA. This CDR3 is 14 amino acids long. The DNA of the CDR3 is TGTGCCAGCAGCCTAGCGGGCTTCTCCTACGAGCAGTACTTC. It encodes CASSLAGFSYEQYF.

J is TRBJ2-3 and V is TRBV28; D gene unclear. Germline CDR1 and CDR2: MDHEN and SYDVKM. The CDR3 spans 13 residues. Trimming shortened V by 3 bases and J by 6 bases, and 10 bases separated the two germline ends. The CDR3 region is CASSLTSADTQYF. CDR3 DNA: TGTGCCAGCAGTTTGACTTCGGCGGATACGCAGTATTTT.

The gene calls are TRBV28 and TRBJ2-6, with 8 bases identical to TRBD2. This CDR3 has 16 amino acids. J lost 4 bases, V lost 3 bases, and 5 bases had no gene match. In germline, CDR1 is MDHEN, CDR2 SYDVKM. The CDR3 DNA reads TGTGCCAGCAGTTTTCCGGGAGGGACCGGGGCCAACGTCCTGACTTTC. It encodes CASSFPGGTGANVLTF.

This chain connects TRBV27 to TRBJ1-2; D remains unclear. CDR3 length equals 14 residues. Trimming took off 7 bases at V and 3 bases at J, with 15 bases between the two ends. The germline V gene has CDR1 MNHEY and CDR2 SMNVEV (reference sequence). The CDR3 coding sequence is TGTGCCAGCATATTATCAGGTCTCGACTATGGCTACACCTTC. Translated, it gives CASILSGLDYGYTF.

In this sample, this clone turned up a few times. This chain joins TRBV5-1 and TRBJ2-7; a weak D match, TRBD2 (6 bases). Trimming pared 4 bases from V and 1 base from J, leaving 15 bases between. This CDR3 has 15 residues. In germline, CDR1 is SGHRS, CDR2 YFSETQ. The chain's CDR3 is CASSPLGGLSYEQYF. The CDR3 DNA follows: TGCGCCAGCAGCCCTCTTGGGGGACTGTCCTACGAGCAGTACTTC.

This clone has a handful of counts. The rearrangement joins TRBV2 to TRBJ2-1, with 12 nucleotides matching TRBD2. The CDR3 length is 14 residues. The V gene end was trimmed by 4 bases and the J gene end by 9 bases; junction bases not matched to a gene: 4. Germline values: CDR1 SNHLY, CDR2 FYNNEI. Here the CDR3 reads CASSATSGRGEQFF. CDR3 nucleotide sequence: TGTGCCAGCAGTGCGACTAGCGGGAGAGGTGAGCAGTTCTTC. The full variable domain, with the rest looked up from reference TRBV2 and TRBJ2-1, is EPEVTQTPSHQVTQMGQEVILRCVPISNHLYFYWYRQILGQKVEFLVSFYNNEISEKSEIFDDQFSVERPDGSNFTLKIRSTKLEDSAMYFCASSATSGRGEQFFGPGTRLTVL.

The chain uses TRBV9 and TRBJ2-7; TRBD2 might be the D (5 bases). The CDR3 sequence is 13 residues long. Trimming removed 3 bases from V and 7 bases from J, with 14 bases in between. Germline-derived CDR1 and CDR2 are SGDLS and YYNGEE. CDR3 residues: CASSADPEDEQYF. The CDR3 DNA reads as TGTGCCAGCAGCGCCGACCCGGAGGATGAGCAGTACTTC.

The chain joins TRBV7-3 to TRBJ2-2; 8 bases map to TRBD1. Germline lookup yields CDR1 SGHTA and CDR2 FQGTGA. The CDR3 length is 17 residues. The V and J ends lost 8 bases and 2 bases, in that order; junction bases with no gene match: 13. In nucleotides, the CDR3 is TGTGCCAGCCATACTAGCACCGGGACAGGCAACACCGGGGAGCTGTTTTTT. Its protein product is CASHTSTGTGNTGELFF.

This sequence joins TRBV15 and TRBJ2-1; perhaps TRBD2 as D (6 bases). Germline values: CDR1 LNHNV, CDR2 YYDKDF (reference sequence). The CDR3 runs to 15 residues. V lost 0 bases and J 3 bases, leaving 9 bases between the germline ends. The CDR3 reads CATSRDRGLYNEQFF. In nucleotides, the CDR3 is TGTGCCACCAGCAGAGATAGGGGACTCTACAATGAGCAGTTCTTC.

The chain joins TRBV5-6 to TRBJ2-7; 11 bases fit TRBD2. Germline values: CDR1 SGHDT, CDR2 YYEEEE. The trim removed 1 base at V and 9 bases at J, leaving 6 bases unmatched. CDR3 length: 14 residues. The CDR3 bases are TGTGCCAGCAGCTTGTCGCTAGCGGGGGGTCGGCAGTACTTC. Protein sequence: CASSLSLAGGRQYF. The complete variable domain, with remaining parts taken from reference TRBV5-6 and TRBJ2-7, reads DAGVTQSPTHLIKTRGQQVTLRCSPKSGHDTVSWYQQALGQGPQFIFQYYEEEERQRGNFPDRFSGHQFPNYSSELNVNALLLGDSALYLCASSLSLAGGRQYFGPGTRLTVT.

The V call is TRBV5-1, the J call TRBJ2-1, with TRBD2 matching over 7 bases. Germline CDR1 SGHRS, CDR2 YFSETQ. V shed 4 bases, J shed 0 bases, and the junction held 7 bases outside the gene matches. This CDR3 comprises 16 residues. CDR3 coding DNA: TGCGCCAGCAGCATAGGGACTACCAGCTCCTACAATGAGCAGTTCTTC. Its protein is CASSIGTTSSYNEQFF.

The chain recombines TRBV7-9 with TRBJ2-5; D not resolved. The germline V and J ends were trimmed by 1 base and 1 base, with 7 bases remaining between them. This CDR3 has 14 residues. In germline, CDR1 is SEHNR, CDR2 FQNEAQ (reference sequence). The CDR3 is CASSLGGTQETQYF. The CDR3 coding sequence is TGTGCCAGCAGCTTAGGGGGAACCCAAGAGACCCAGTACTTC.

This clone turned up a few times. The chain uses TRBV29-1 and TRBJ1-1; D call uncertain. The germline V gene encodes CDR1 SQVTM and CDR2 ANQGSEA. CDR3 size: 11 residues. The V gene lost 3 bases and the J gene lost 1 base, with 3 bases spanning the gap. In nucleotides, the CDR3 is TGCAGCGTTGAGAAGAACACTGAAGCTTTCTTT. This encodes CSVEKNTEAFF.

The CDR3 region has the DNA TGTGCCAGCATGGGACAGGGGGCGATTACGGAAAAACTGTTTTTT. Amino acids: CASMGQGAITEKLFF. This sequence joins TRBV6-6 and TRBJ1-4; 12 positions match TRBD1. The CDR3 has 15 amino acids. The J segment lost 8 bases and the V segment lost 7 bases, leaving 8 bases of the junction unmatched. The V gene's germline CDR1 is MNHNY and CDR2 SVGAGI (reference sequence).

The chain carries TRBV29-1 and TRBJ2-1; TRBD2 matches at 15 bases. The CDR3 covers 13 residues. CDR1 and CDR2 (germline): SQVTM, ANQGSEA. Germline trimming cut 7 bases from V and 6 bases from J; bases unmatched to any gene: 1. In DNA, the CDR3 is TGCAGCGGGACTAGCGGGAGGGCCAATGAGCAGTTCTTC. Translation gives CSGTSGRANEQFF.

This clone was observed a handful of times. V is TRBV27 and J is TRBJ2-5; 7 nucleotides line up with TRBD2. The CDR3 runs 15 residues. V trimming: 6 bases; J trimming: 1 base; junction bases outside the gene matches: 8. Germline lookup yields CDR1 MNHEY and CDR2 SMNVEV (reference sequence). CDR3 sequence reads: CASSIFRGGQETQYF. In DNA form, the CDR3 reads TGTGCCAGCAGCATATTTCGCGGGGGCCAAGAGACCCAGTACTTC.

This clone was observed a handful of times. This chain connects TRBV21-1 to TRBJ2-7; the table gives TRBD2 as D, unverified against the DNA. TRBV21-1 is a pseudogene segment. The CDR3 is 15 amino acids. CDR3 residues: CASSQSPHAGLSGYF. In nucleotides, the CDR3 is TGTGCCAGCAGCCAAAGCCCCCATGCGGGGTTAAGCGGGTACTTC.

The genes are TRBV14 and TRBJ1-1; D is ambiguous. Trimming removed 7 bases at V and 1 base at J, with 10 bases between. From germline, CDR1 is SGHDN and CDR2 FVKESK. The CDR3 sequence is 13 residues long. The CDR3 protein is CASKLGRNTEAFF. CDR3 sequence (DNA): TGTGCCAGCAAGCTAGGGAGGAACACTGAAGCTTTCTTT.

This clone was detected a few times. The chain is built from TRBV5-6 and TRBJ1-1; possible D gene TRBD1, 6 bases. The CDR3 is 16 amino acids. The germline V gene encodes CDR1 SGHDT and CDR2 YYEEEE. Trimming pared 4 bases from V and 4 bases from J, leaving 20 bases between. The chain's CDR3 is CASSPTGRQSSTEAFF. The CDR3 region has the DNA TGTGCCAGCAGCCCTACAGGGAGGCAGTCGAGCACTGAAGCTTTCTTT. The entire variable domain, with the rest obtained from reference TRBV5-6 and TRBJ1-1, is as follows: DAGVTQSPTHLIKTRGQQVTLRCSPKSGHDTVSWYQQALGQGPQFIFQYYEEEERQRGNFPDRFSGHQFPNYSSELNVNALLLGDSALYLCASSPTGRQSSTEAFFGQGTRLTVV.

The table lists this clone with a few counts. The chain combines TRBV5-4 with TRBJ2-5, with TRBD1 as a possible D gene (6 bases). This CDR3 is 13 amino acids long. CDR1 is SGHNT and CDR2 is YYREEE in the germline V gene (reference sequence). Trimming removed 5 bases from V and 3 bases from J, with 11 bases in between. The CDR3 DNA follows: TGTGCCAGCAGGACAGGTGGCAAAGAGACCCAGTACTTC. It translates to CASRTGGKETQYF.

The CDR3 is CSVVVGSGNTIYF. CDR3 DNA: TGCAGCGTTGTGGTGGGGAGTGGAAACACCATATATTTT. This rearrangement joins TRBV29-1 to TRBJ1-3; D is ambiguous. V lost 4 bases and J 3 bases, leaving 10 bases between the germline ends. From germline, CDR1 is SQVTM and CDR2 ANQGSEA. CDR3 length: 13 amino acids.

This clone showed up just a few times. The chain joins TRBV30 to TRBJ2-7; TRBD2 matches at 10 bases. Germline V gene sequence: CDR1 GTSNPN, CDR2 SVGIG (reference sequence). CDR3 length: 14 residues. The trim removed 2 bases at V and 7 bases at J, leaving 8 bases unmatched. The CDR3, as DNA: TGTGCCTGGAGTCGGCTAGCGGGAGTCTGGGAGCAGTACTTC. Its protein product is CAWSRLAGVWEQYF.

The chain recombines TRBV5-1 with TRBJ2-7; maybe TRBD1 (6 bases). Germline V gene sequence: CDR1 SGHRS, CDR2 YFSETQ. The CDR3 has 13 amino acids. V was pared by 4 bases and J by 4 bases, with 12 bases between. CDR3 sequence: CASSRTGIYEQYF. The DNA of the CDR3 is TGCGCCAGCAGCCGCACAGGGATTTACGAGCAGTACTTC.